What follows are 8 T cell receptor beta chains derived from one specimen sequenced in a study of shared clonotypes between healthy human individuals. Only in-frame clones appear in the TCRdb table, and some are missing; sequencing was by immunoSEQ multiplex PCR. The top ten clones hold 12% of a sample with fewer than 550,000 clones, 75% to 80% of them seen once. Sequencing was done on a sample of PBMCs. These receptors all come from a woman aged 40 to 50 in good health. Some clones in this sample may be carry-over from other donors' samples.

This chain joins TRBV18 and TRBJ2-5; possible D gene TRBD2, 6 bases. V lost 1 base and J lost 7, with 16 bases in between. Germline CDR1 is KGHSH and CDR2 is LQKENI. The CDR3 sequence is 15 residues long. The chain's CDR3 is CASSPRYGEEGTQYF. The CDR3 region has the DNA TGTGCCAGCTCACCACGTTACGGGGAGGAAGGGACCCAGTACTTC.

This clone was detected only once. The genes are TRBV28 and TRBJ2-2; D gene uncertain. V gave up 9 bases and J gave up 6 bases, with 11 bases separating them. Germline CDR1 MDHEN, CDR2 SYDVKM. This CDR3 has 12 residues. The CDR3 loop reads CASTIFAGELFF. The DNA for the CDR3 is TGTGCCAGTACCATCTTCGCCGGGGAGCTGTTTTTT. Variable domain in full (rest from reference TRBV28 and TRBJ2-2): DVKVTQSSRYLVKRTGEKVFLECVQDMDHENMFWYRQDPGLGLRLIYFSYDVKMKEKGDIPEGYSVSREKKERFSLILESASTNQTSMYLCASTIFAGELFFGEGSRLTVL.

A few counts support this clone. V gene TRBV6-4 combines with J gene TRBJ2-1; the D gene is possibly TRBD2 (6 bases). The CDR3 runs to 16 residues. V lost 0 bases and J 1 base, leaving 10 bases between the germline ends. Germline V lookup: CDR1 MRHNA, CDR2 SNTAGT. The DNA of the CDR3 is TGTGCCAGCAGTGACTCAACTAGCAAGTCCTACAATGAGCAGTTCTTC. It yields the protein CASSDSTSKSYNEQFF.

V usage is TRBV18 and J usage is TRBJ2-1; D is perhaps TRBD1 or TRBD2 (5 bases each). Germline loops: CDR1 KGHSH, CDR2 LQKENI. The CDR3 covers 13 residues. The V end lost 2 bases, the J end lost 6 bases, and 8 bases lay between the germline ends. In nucleotides, the CDR3 is TGTGCCAGCTCACCATCGGGGCGCAATGAGCAGTTCTTC. It encodes CASSPSGRNEQFF. Drawing the rest from reference TRBV18 and TRBJ2-1, the complete variable domain is NAGVMQNPRHLVRRRGQEARLRCSPMKGHSHVYWYRQLPEEGLKFMVYLQKENIIDESGMPKERFSAEFPKEGPSILRIQQVVRGDSAAYFCASSPSGRNEQFFGPGTRLTVL.

The rearrangement links TRBV28 to TRBJ2-2; D is perhaps TRBD1 (6 bases). The germline gives CDR1 MDHEN, CDR2 SYDVKM. V lost 8 bases to trimming and J lost 7 bases, with 17 bases between them. CDR3 length equals 14 residues. CDR3 in amino acids: CASGEQGRGGELFF. CDR3 coding DNA: TGTGCCAGCGGCGAACAGGGTAGAGGCGGGGAGCTGTTTTTT.

This chain joins TRBV10-1 and TRBJ2-7; no firm D call. This CDR3 is built from 11 residues. CDR1 WNHNN and CDR2 SYGVQD come from the germline V gene (reference sequence). The germline V and J ends were trimmed by 8 bases and 6 bases, with 11 bases remaining between them. CDR3 amino acids: CASSDACEQYF. The CDR3 DNA reads TGCGCCAGCTCGGACGCTTGCGAGCAGTACTTC.

This chain uses TRBV10-2 with TRBJ1-5; no reliable D call. CDR1 and CDR2 from the germline V gene are WSHSY and SAAADI. This CDR3 is built from 13 residues. Trimming cost V 2 bases and J 4 bases, with 6 bases left between them. The CDR3 DNA reads as TGCGCCAGCAGTGAGAACCGGAATCAGCCCCAGCATTTT. It encodes CASSENRNQPQHF.

The J gene is TRBJ1-5, the V gene TRBV28; TRBD1 matches at 8 bases. V dropped 3 bases and J dropped 7; count of bases not matched to a gene: 8. From germline, CDR1 is MDHEN and CDR2 SYDVKM. CDR3 size: 15 residues. The CDR3 loop reads CASSFRLTGVQPQHF. CDR3 DNA sequence: TGTGCCAGCAGTTTTCGACTGACAGGGGTGCAGCCCCAGCATTTT. The full variable domain, with the rest looked up from reference TRBV28 and TRBJ1-5, is DVKVTQSSRYLVKRTGEKVFLECVQDMDHENMFWYRQDPGLGLRLIYFSYDVKMKEKGDIPEGYSVSREKKERFSLILESASTNQTSMYLCASSFRLTGVQPQHFGDGTRLSIL.